This T cell receptor (beta chain) is from a study of blood T cell repertoires in COVID-19. Study-level information: Nucleic acid was either cDNA or gDNA, and it came from T cells, B-cell-depleted T cells, or PBMCs.

Authors' data handling: Reference gene primer amplification in the assay estimated nucleated cell counts. This table comes from immunoSEQ multiplex PCR, and its TCRdb copy is limited to in-frame clones, with some not included. For V, J and clone size, that table is used; D and trimming come from the DNA. The sample consists of a few hundred thousand clones, 85% of them appearing once. The CDR3 is 16 residues long. V was clipped by 2 bases and J by 1 base, with 14 bases between them. Cohort allocation depended upon clinical history that participants reported. The study counted Cohort 3 donors as recovered given two negative PCRs, clearance, or symptom resolution.

Source material: PBMCs or T cells enriched from blood (not recorded which). The V call is TRBV5-3, the J call TRBJ2-3, with D maybe TRBD1 (9 bases). TRBV5-3 is classed as an ORF, of uncertain function. The clonotype was recovered from a man in his forties who had recovered from COVID-19. CDR3: CARSFSGTGRTDTQYF. Written as DNA, the CDR3 is TGTGCCAGAAGCTTTAGCGGGACAGGGCGCACAGATACGCAGTATTTT.